This passage covers 5 T cell receptor beta chains from one sample sequenced in a study of CD8 T cells in ankylosing spondylitis. TCRdb recomputed calls from the 5' RACE reads with MiXCR, one row per CDR3 protein. Seen here are around 340,000 distinct CDR3 sequences, 20% observed once, and the top ten hold 13%. Sequencing input: blood, either unsorted or a sorted T cell fraction (not recorded which). These receptors all come from a male donor with ankylosing spondylitis or in good health (not recorded which).

This sequence joins TRBV5-1 and TRBJ2-1, with 13 bases matching TRBD2. The CDR3 length is 18 residues. Germline V gene data show CDR1 as SGHRS and CDR2 as YFSETQ. V was clipped by 3 bases and J by 0 bases; unmatched bases: 6. The DNA for the CDR3 is TGCGCCAGCAGCTCCGGACTAGCGGGGGCCAGCTCCTACAATGAGCAGTTCTTC. The encoded protein is CASSSGLAGASSYNEQFF.

This clonotype was seen repeatedly, ten times or more. The chain has TRBV29-1 and TRBJ2-1, with TRBD2 matching 11 bases. The ends lost 4 bases at V and 4 bases at J; junction bases unmatched: 0. There are 13 residues in the CDR3. The germline CDR1 and CDR2 sequences are SQVTM and ANQGSEA. CDR3 protein: CSVGLAGYNEQFF. The CDR3 DNA reads TGCAGCGTTGGACTAGCGGGATACAATGAGCAGTTCTTC.

CDR3: CATSPGLGSNEQFF. The CDR3 nucleotides read TGTGCCACCAGTCCGGGACTAGGGAGCAATGAGCAGTTCTTC. The chain uses TRBV24-1 and TRBJ2-1; 8 bases match TRBD2. CDR1 KGHDR and CDR2 SFDVKD come from the germline V gene. The CDR3 totals 14 residues. V lost 6 bases, J lost 6 bases, and 6 bases stayed unmatched.

This clonotype was detected only a few times. J is TRBJ2-1 and V is TRBV20-1; 8 bases align to TRBD1. Trimming cost V 5 bases and J 3 bases; bases outside gene matches: 12. The CDR3 is made up of 16 amino acids. Germline assignment: CDR1 DFQATT and CDR2 SNEGSKA (reference sequence). CDR3 region: CSAGPPGGVRYNEQFF. As DNA, the CDR3 is TGCAGTGCTGGGCCCCCAGGGGGCGTACGCTACAATGAGCAGTTCTTC.

This clonotype has more than one count but fewer than ten. This chain joins TRBV7-9 and TRBJ2-1; TRBD1 matches at 9 bases. The junction had 13 bases not matched to a gene; V was cut back by 6 bases and J by 4 bases. Germline-derived CDR1 and CDR2 are SEHNR and FQNEAQ (reference sequence). The CDR3 runs to 17 residues. CDR3 protein: CASRPKLGQGIYNEQFF. As DNA, the CDR3 is TGTGCCAGCAGGCCTAAATTAGGACAGGGGATATACAATGAGCAGTTCTTC.